These T cell receptor beta chains were read from a single sample in a study of CD8+ T cells in alopecia areata. The assay was immunoSEQ multiplex PCR, and TCRdb's table has in-frame clones only and misses some. The sample has around 190,000 clones, approximately 56% seen once. Sequencing was performed on CD4+ T cells sorted from blood, taken at week 4, from a patient treated with tofacitinib. These receptors were obtained from a human donor with alopecia areata. The CDR3 runs from the conserved cysteine through the conserved F or W. The D gene is left open where the match is weak. Clone sizes are given selectively: once, few, many, or a class where the clone is expanded.

D: .; V: TRBV29-1; size: .; J: TRBJ2-2; DNA: TGCAGCGTTGAGGCACAGGCCGGGGAGCTGTTTTTT; CDR3: CSVEAQAGELFF
D: TRBD2; V: TRBV11-2; size: .; J: TRBJ2-1; DNA: TGTGCCAGCAGCCCAAGGGGACTAGCGGGAGGGCATGAGCAGTTCTTC; CDR3: CASSPRGLAGGHEQFF
D: .; V: TRBV4-3; size: .; J: TRBJ2-3; DNA: TGCGCCAGCAGCCAAGGGACTATCACAGATACGCAGTATTTT; CDR3: CASSQGTITDTQYF
D: TRBD1; V: TRBV7-2; size: once; J: TRBJ1-1; DNA: TGTGCCAGCAGCTTACGGCAGGGGGCGGCTTTCTTT; CDR3: CASSLRQGAAFF
D: TRBD1; V: TRBV29-1; size: once; J: TRBJ2-5; DNA: TGCAGCGTCCTGGACAGGGTCCACGAGACCCAGTACTTC; CDR3: CSVLDRVHETQYF
D: TRBD1; V: TRBV29-1; size: few; J: TRBJ2-5; DNA: TGCAGCGCCTGCACAGGGGACGGGGAGACCCAGTACTTC; CDR3: CSACTGDGETQYF
D: .; V: TRBV2; size: once; J: TRBJ2-1; DNA: TGTGCCAGCAGGGTTGGAGATTATGAGCAGTTCTTC; CDR3: CASRVGDYEQFF
D: .; V: TRBV30; size: .; J: TRBJ2-7; DNA: TGTGCCTCCAAAACCGACAGGACTGACGAGCAGTACTTC; CDR3: CASKTDRTDEQYF
D: TRBD2; V: TRBV18; size: few; J: TRBJ2-4; DNA: TGTGCCAGCTCACCAGTCAGCGGGAGGAAAAACATTCAGTACTTC; CDR3: CASSPVSGRKNIQYF
D: .; V: TRBV20-1; size: few; J: TRBJ2-1; DNA: TGCAGGGCAGGTACGAATGAGCAGTTCTTC; CDR3: CRAGTNEQFF
D: TRBD2; V: TRBV6-5; size: .; J: TRBJ2-5; DNA: TGTGCCAGCAAGCGCGGGAGTGTCCAAGAGACCCAGTACTTC; CDR3: CASKRGSVQETQYF
D: .; V: TRBV29-1; size: few; J: TRBJ2-7; DNA: TGCAGCGTTGATCCACAGGGAACGGGGGAGCAGTACTTC; CDR3: CSVDPQGTGEQYF
D: .; V: TRBV7-9; size: few; J: TRBJ2-2; DNA: TGTGCCAGCAGCCTAGTAACCGGGGAGCTGTTTTTT; CDR3: CASSLVTGELFF
D: TRBD1; V: TRBV29-1; size: .; J: TRBJ2-1; DNA: TGCAGCGGGGACAGCGAACACAATGAGCAGTTCTTC; CDR3: CSGDSEHNEQFF
D: .; V: TRBV15; size: .; J: TRBJ1-2; DNA: TGTGCCACCACCTCGACCGGGGGCGGCTACACCTTC; CDR3: CATTSTGGGYTF
D: TRBD1; V: TRBV10-3; size: .; J: TRBJ2-7; DNA: TGTGCCAGTGGACAGGGGTCTAGCGACTCCTACGAGCAGTACTTC; CDR3: CASGQGSSDSYEQYF
D: .; V: TRBV5-1; size: .; J: TRBJ2-2; DNA: TGCGCCAGCAGCTTCGGGACGGACACCGGGGAGCTGTTTTTT; CDR3: CASSFGTDTGELFF
D: .; V: TRBV2; size: once; J: TRBJ2-7; DNA: TGTGCCAGCAGTGAAGCCCTCGGAGTAGGTGGCGAGCAGTACTTC; CDR3: CASSEALGVGGEQYF
D: .; V: TRBV30; size: few; J: TRBJ1-1; DNA: TGTGCCTGGAGTGTACGGGGTCTAGAAGCTTTCTTT; CDR3: CAWSVRGLEAFF
D: TRBD1; V: TRBV7-2; size: .; J: TRBJ2-1; DNA: TGTGCCAGCAGCGGGGGACAGTACAATGAGCAGTTCTTC; CDR3: CASSGGQYNEQFF
D: .; V: TRBV2; size: .; J: TRBJ2-5; DNA: TGTGCCAGCAGACCCGAGGGGCCCAAGACCCAGTACTTC; CDR3: CASRPEGPKTQYF
D: .; V: TRBV5-1; size: .; J: TRBJ1-4; DNA: TGCGCCAGCAGCTTGGTAACAGGTGATCTCGCAACTAATGAAAAACTGTTTTTT; CDR3: CASSLVTGDLATNEKLFF
D: TRBD2; V: TRBV6-5; size: .; J: TRBJ2-5; DNA: TGTGCCAGCGTTCGGGGAGGGGTGGGCCAAGAGACCCAGTACTTC; CDR3: CASVRGGVGQETQYF
D: TRBD2; V: TRBV29-1; size: .; J: TRBJ2-1; DNA: TGCAGCGTTGTCGGGACTAGCGGAGGTAATGAGCAGTTCTTC; CDR3: CSVVGTSGGNEQFF
D: TRBD2; V: TRBV27; size: many; J: TRBJ2-1; DNA: TGTGCCAGCAGTTACGGGACTAGCGGGAGGGCCGGCTCGAGGAATGAGCAGTTCTTC; CDR3: CASSYGTSGRAGSRNEQFF
D: TRBD2; V: TRBV29-1; size: once; J: TRBJ2-1; DNA: TGCAGCGGTGGGACTAGCGGGCCCTCCTACAATGAGCAGTTCTTC; CDR3: CSGGTSGPSYNEQFF
D: .; V: TRBV4-1; size: few; J: TRBJ2-4; DNA: TGCGCCAGCAGCCAAGATCAGGGGCAGGGCGAGGGGTTAGCCAAAAACATTCAGTACTTC; CDR3: CASSQDQGQGEGLAKNIQYF
D: TRBD1; V: TRBV30; size: few; J: TRBJ1-2; DNA: TGTGCCTGGAGTGGCCGGGACAGGGGCTATGGCTACACCTTC; CDR3: CAWSGRDRGYGYTF
D: .; V: TRBV29-1; size: few; J: TRBJ1-4; DNA: TGCAGCGTTGGACAGAATAATGAAAAACTGTTTTTT; CDR3: CSVGQNNEKLFF
D: .; V: TRBV29-1; size: few; J: TRBJ2-7; DNA: TGCAGCGTTGTGGCCGGGAACTACGAGCAGTACTTC; CDR3: CSVVAGNYEQYF
D: .; V: TRBV27; size: .; J: TRBJ2-7; DNA: TGTGCCAGCAGTTCTGTCGCGGGGGGACAGGAGAGCTACGAGCAGTACTTC; CDR3: CASSSVAGGQESYEQYF
D: .; V: TRBV11-2; size: .; J: TRBJ2-3; DNA: TGTGCCAGCAGCACCCGAACCGGGACTCCTGGAAGAACGCAGTATTTT; CDR3: CASSTRTGTPGRTQYF
D: .; V: TRBV12-5; size: .; J: TRBJ2-7; DNA: TGTGCTAGTGGTGACCCTCCCGGGGCTTACGAGCAGTACTTC; CDR3: CASGDPPGAYEQYF
D: TRBD1; V: TRBV29-1; size: few; J: TRBJ1-2; DNA: TGCAGCGTTGAGGGAAACAGGGGGCTGAATGGCTACACCTTC; CDR3: CSVEGNRGLNGYTF
D: .; V: TRBV9; size: .; J: TRBJ1-1; DNA: TGTGCCAGCAGCGCACAGGTGGACCTACGAACTGAAGCTTTCTTT; CDR3: CASSAQVDLRTEAFF
D: TRBD2; V: TRBV7-2; size: few; J: TRBJ2-5; DNA: TGTGCCAGCAGCTTAGGCCGGGGGGGCAAGACCCAGTACTTC; CDR3: CASSLGRGGKTQYF
D: TRBD2; V: TRBV5-4; size: .; J: TRBJ2-1; DNA: TGTGCCAGCAGCTGGGGACTAGCGGGTTGGGACGAGTTCTTC; CDR3: CASSWGLAGWDEFF
D: TRBD2; V: TRBV7-9; size: .; J: TRBJ2-5; DNA: TGTGCCAGCAGCGTGCTCGGGGGGCAAGAGACCCAGTACTTC; CDR3: CASSVLGGQETQYF
D: .; V: TRBV19; size: .; J: TRBJ2-2; DNA: TGTGCCAGTAGTATTAGTAGGGACACCGGGGAGCTGTTTTTT; CDR3: CASSISRDTGELFF
D: TRBD2; V: TRBV4-1; size: .; J: TRBJ2-7; DNA: TGCGCCAGCAGCCAAGATCGCGGGAGGGCCGACTACGAGCAGTACTTC; CDR3: CASSQDRGRADYEQYF
D: .; V: TRBV30; size: .; J: TRBJ2-1; DNA: TGCGCGGGGACTGACTACAATGAGCAGTTCTTC; CDR3: CAGTDYNEQFF
D: TRBD2; V: TRBV28; size: few; J: TRBJ2-5; DNA: TGTGCCAGCAGTTTCCCCGGGACTATAACAGAGACCCAGTACTTC; CDR3: CASSFPGTITETQYF
D: .; V: TRBV4-3; size: .; J: TRBJ2-3; DNA: TGCGCCAGCAGCCAAGATCGTGGTACGCAGTATTTT; CDR3: CASSQDRGTQYF
D: .; V: TRBV4-1; size: few; J: TRBJ2-5; DNA: TGCGCCAGCAGCCAAGATAGGAGGGAGACCCAGTACTTC; CDR3: CASSQDRRETQYF
D: .; V: TRBV29-1; size: few; J: TRBJ2-4; DNA: TGCAGCGTTGAAGAAGACAGGAACATTCAGTACTTC; CDR3: CSVEEDRNIQYF
D: .; V: TRBV4-3; size: .; J: TRBJ2-2; DNA: TGCGCCAGCAGCCAAGACCAGAACACCGGGGAGCTGTTTTTT; CDR3: CASSQDQNTGELFF
D: TRBD2; V: TRBV10-3; size: .; J: TRBJ2-3; DNA: TGTGCCATCAGTGATAGCGGGGGTACAGATACGCAGTATTTT; CDR3: CAISDSGGTDTQYF
D: .; V: TRBV14; size: .; J: TRBJ2-7; DNA: TGTGCCAGCAGCCGAGAGGGGGGGCGACACGAGCAGTACTTC; CDR3: CASSREGGRHEQYF
D: .; V: TRBV30; size: few; J: TRBJ1-1; DNA: TGTGCCACCCCCCTGGGGGTGAACACTGAAGCTTTCTTT; CDR3: CATPLGVNTEAFF
D: .; V: TRBV28; size: .; J: TRBJ1-5; DNA: TGTGCCAGCTATCCCCCGGGGGGTTGGCCCCAGCATTTT; CDR3: CASYPPGGWPQHF
D: .; V: TRBV7-2; size: .; J: TRBJ2-2; DNA: TGTGCCAGCAGCTTAGGTTTAACAGCACGACCCGGGGAGCTGTTTTTT; CDR3: CASSLGLTARPGELFF
D: TRBD2; V: TRBV4-3; size: .; J: TRBJ2-1; DNA: TGCGCCAGCAGCCAAGGGGCGGGAGTCGGGCACAATGAGCAGTTCTTC; CDR3: CASSQGAGVGHNEQFF